The clone carrying this T cell receptor (beta chain) was detected many times. The TCRbeta library was prepared with unique molecular identifiers. TCRdb recomputed calls from the PCR reads with MiXCR, one row per CDR3 protein. The sample lists almost 500,000 distinct CDR3 sequences; roughly an eighth were seen once. This record belongs to a study of T-cell reconstitution after alpha-beta-depleted transplantation in children. The CDR3 has 14 amino acids. Trimming removed 7 bases from V and 5 bases from J, with 16 bases in between. This TCR derives from a human donor who donated a stem cell graft to a child with combined immunodeficiency. This sequence joins TRBV12-3 or TRBV12-4 and TRBJ2-3; D perhaps matches TRBD2 (6 bases). This material consisted of PBMCs from the stem cell graft donor, taken from the stem cell graft. The DNA for the CDR3 is TGTGCCAGCAAGCCCCCTAGCGCCCTAGATACGCAGTATTTT. Encoded protein: CASKPPSALDTQYF.